This T cell receptor (beta chain) was recorded in a study of vaccination and CD4 T cells after COVID-19. Study-level information: A positive SARS-CoV-2 nasal swab PCR result was recorded for each convalescent patient; about 9 were mild and one severe. Study results and caveats: From a median of about 20 to 38, SARS-CoV-2-reactive clonotypes increased, though not significantly. Post-vaccination, and not before, a median approximately 85% of reactive clones appeared in convalescent patients.

The CDR3 is 14 amino acids. Trimming took off 2 bases at V and 1 base at J, with 3 bases between the two ends. The germline V gene encodes CDR1 KGHSH and CDR2 LQKENI. From the PCR reads, TCRdb called clonotypes with MiXCR, one entry per CDR3 protein. Among about 21,000 distinct CDR3 sequences listed, 60% were seen once. Concerning this clonotype: The target antigen is unknown.

The input for sequencing was CD4+ T cells from blood, taken after SARS-CoV-2 vaccination. The origin of this receptor is a human donor who had recovered from COVID-19. The chain has TRBV18 and TRBJ2-6; the D is unclear. The CDR3 region is CASSPESGANVLTF. The CDR3 DNA reads TGTGCCAGCTCACCAGAATCTGGGGCCAACGTCCTGACTTTC. Full variable domain (remainder filled in from reference TRBV18 and TRBJ2-6): NAGVMQNPRHLVRRRGQEARLRCSPMKGHSHVYWYRQLPEEGLKFMVYLQKENIIDESGMPKERFSAEFPKEGPSILRIQQVVRGDSAAYFCASSPESGANVLTFGAGSRLTVL.